Given below is one T cell receptor beta chain in context. Authors' analysis steps: Scientists estimated how many nucleated cells there were by amplifying reference gene primers. Clones were sequenced by immunoSEQ multiplex PCR, and TCRdb holds only the in-frame ones, with some missing. The D gene and trimming were derived from the DNA, and the V and J assignments and clone size from that table. There are around 230,000 clones in the sample; 70% to 90% occur only once, and approximately 8.7% lies in the top ten. The sample comes from a study of blood T cell repertoires in COVID-19. Study information: Sources were T cells, B-cell-depleted T cells, or PBMCs; the material itself was cDNA or gDNA.

The CDR3 is 14 amino acids. Trimming took off 0 bases at V and 7 bases at J, with 13 bases between the two ends. CDR1 and CDR2 (germline): WNHNN, SYGVQD (reference sequence). The study drew participants aged about 18 to 95 years from some 23 US areas. Donors in Cohort 3 counted as recovered after two negative PCRs, clearance, or symptom resolution. The TCR originated in a man aged 40-55 years who had recovered from COVID-19. What was sequenced was PBMCs or T cells enriched from blood (not recorded which). The J gene is TRBJ2-7, the V gene TRBV10-1, with D perhaps TRBD1 (5 bases). The CDR3 loop reads CASSESKGAREQYF. CDR3 bases: TGCGCCAGCAGTGAGTCGAAAGGGGCGCGGGAGCAGTACTTC.